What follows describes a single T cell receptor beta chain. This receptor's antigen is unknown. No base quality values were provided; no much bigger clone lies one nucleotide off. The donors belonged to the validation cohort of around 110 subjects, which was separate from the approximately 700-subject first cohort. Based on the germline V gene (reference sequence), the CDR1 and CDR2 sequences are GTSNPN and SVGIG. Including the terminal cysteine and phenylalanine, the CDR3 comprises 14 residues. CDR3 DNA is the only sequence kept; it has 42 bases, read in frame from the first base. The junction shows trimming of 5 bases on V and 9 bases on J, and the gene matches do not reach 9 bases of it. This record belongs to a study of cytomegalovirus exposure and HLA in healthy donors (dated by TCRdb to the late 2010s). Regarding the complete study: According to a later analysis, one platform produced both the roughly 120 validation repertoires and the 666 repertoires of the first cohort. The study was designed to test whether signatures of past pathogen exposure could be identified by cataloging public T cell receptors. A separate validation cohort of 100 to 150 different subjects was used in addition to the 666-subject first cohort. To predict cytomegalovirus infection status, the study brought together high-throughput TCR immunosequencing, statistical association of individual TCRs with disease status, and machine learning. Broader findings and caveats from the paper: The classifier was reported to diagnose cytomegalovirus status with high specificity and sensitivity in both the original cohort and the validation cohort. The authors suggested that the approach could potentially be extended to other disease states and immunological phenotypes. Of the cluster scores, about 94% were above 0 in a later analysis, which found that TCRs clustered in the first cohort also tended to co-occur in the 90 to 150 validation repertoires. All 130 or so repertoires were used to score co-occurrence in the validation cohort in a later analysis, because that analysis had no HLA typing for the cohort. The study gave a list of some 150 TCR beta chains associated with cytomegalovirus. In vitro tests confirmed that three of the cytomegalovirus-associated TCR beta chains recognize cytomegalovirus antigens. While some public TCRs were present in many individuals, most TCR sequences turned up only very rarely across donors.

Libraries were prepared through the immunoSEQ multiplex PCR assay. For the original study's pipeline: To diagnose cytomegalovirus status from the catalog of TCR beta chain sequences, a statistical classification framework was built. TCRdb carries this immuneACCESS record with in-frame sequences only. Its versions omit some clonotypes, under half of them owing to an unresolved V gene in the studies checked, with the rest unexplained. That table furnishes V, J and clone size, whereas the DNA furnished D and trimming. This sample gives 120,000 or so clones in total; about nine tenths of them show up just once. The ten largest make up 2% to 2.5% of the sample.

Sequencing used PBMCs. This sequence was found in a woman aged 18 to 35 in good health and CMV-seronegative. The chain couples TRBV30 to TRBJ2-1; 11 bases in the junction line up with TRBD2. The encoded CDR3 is CAWHFGTSGAEQFF. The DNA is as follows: TGTGCCTGGCACTTCGGGACTAGCGGAGCTGAGCAGTTCTTC. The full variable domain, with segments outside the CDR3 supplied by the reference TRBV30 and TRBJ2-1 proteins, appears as SQTIHQWPATLVQPVGSPLSLECTVEGTSNPNLYWYRQAAGRGLQLLFYSVGIGQISSEVPQNLSASRPQDRQFILSSKKLLLSDSGFYLCAWHFGTSGAEQFFGPGTRLTVL.